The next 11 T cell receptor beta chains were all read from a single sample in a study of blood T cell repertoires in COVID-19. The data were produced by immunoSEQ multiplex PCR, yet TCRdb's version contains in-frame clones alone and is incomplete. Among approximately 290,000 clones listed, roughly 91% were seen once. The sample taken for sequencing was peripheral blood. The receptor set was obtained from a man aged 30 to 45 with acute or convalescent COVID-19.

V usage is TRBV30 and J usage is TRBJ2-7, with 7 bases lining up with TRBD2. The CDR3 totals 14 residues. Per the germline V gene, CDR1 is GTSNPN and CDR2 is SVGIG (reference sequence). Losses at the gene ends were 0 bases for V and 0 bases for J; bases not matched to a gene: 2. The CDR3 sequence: CAWSVGGGSYEQYF. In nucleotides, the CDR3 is TGTGCCTGGAGTGTGGGCGGGGGCTCCTACGAGCAGTACTTC.

CDR3 coding DNA: TGTGCCACCCACCTGGCCCAGGGAGGGGTCACTGAAGCTTTCTTT. This sequence encodes CATHLAQGGVTEAFF. The chain has TRBV19 and TRBJ1-1, with D maybe TRBD1 (5 bases). V lost 10 bases to trimming and J lost 4 bases, with 22 bases between them. The CDR3 totals 15 residues. The germline V gene encodes CDR1 LNHDA and CDR2 SQIVND (reference sequence).

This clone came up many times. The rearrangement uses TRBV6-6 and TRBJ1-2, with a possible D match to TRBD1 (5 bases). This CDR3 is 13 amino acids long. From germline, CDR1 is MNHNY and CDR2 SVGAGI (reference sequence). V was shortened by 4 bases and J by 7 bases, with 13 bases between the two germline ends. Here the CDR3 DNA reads TGTGCCAGCAGTTCGAACGGACAAGCTGGCTACACCTTC. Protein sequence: CASSSNGQAGYTF.

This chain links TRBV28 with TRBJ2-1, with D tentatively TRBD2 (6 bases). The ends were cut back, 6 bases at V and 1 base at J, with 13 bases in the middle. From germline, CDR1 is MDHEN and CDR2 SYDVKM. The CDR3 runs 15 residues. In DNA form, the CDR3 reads TGTGCCAGCAGCACGGGGGAAAGATCCTACAATGAGCAGTTCTTC. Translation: CASSTGERSYNEQFF.

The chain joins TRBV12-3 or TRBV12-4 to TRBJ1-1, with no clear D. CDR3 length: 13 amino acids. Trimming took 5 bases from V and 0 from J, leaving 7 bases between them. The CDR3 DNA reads TGTGCCAGCAGTAGCAGGATGAACACTGAAGCTTTCTTT. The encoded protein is CASSSRMNTEAFF.

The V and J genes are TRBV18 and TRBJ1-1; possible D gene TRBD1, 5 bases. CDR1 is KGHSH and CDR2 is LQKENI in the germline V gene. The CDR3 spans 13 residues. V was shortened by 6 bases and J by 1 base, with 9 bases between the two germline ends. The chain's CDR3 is CASSYDRNTEAFF. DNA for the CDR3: TGTGCCAGCTCTTACGACAGGAACACTGAAGCTTTCTTT.

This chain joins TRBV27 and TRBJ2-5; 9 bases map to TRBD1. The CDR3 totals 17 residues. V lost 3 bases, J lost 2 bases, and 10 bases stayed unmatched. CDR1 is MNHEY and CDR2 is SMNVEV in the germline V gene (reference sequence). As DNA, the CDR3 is TGTGCCAGCAGTTTTTTCCCCCCGGACAGGGGACAAGAGACCCAGTACTTC. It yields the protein CASSFFPPDRGQETQYF.

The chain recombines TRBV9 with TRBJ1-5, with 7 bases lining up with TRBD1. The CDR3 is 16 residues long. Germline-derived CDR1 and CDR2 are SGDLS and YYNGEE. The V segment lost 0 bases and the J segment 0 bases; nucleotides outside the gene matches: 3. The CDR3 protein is CASSVATGNSNQPQHF. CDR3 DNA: TGTGCCAGCAGCGTAGCGACAGGGAATAGCAATCAGCCCCAGCATTTT.

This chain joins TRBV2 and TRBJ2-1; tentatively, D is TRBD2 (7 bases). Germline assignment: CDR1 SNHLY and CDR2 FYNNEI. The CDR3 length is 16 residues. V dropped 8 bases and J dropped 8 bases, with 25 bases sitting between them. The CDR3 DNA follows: TGTGCCAGCGGAAAAGCGGGCGCGTCCGGGGGGCATGAGCAGTTCTTC. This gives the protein CASGKAGASGGHEQFF.

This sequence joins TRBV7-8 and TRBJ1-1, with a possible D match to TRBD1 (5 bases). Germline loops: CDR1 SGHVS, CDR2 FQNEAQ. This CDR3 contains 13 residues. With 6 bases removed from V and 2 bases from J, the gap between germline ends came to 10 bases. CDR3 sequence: CASRLRGNTEAFF. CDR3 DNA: TGTGCCAGCAGGTTAAGGGGAAACACTGAAGCTTTCTTT.

The CDR3 DNA reads as TGCAGCGCCTGGACTAGCGGGAGGGGCGAGCAGTTCTTC. It codes for CSAWTSGRGEQFF. The chain carries TRBV29-1 and TRBJ2-1; 15 bases fit TRBD2. The germline CDR1 and CDR2 sequences are SQVTM and ANQGSEA. The CDR3 has 13 amino acids. The ends lost 7 bases at V and 10 bases at J; junction bases unmatched: 5.